This is a list of T cell receptor beta chains from one sample in a study of blood T cells in healthy people across ages. Using its own MiXCR run on the 5' RACE reads, TCRdb lists one record per CDR3 protein. The data hold approximately 850,000 distinct CDR3 sequences, with approximately 44% observed a single time. Source material: blood. These receptor sequences come from a man aged 60 to 69 in good health. Both conserved end residues are part of each CDR3. The D gene is left open where the match is weak. Clone size is not always given. Where it is, it says once, few, many or a class for expanded clones.

V	size	D	J	CDR3	DNA
TRBV28	few	.	TRBJ2-3	CASSLFGGQLSSTDTQYF	TGTGCCAGCAGTTTATTCGGGGGGCAACTATCGTCCACAGATACGCAGTATTTT
TRBV6-2/TRBV6-3	.	TRBD1	TRBJ2-1	CASNDRGRQETQFF	TGTGCCAGCAACGACAGGGGACGCCAAGAGACCCAGTTCTTC
TRBV7-9	.	.	TRBJ1-6	CASSVLQNPDSPLHF	TGTGCCAGCAGCGTATTACAGAACCCGGATTCACCCCTCCACTTT
TRBV7-2	once	.	TRBJ2-5	CAGSGGFKETQYF	TGTGCCGGCAGCGGCGGGTTTAAGGAGACCCAGTACTTC
TRBV14	.	.	TRBJ2-1	CASSQDSRNEQFF	TGTGCCAGCAGCCAAGATTCGCGAAATGAGCAGTTCTTC
TRBV20-1	few	TRBD1	TRBJ2-1	CSALQGITNEQFF	TGCAGTGCCTTACAGGGGATCACGAATGAGCAGTTCTTC
TRBV4-3	.	.	TRBJ2-1	CASSQVWTETSYNEQFF	TGCGCCAGCAGCCAAGTTTGGACAGAAACCTCCTACAATGAGCAGTTCTTC
TRBV6-2/TRBV6-3	.	TRBD2	TRBJ2-1	CASSFLAGGSPSSYNEQFF	TGTGCCAGCAGTTTCCTAGCGGGGGGCTCACCTAGCTCCTACAATGAGCAGTTCTTC
TRBV5-5	.	TRBD1	TRBJ1-1	CASSTTGFTEAFF	TGTGCCAGCAGCACGACAGGGTTCACTGAAGCTTTCTTT
TRBV3-1	once	TRBD2	TRBJ2-2	CASSRGTSAGELFF	TGTGCCAGCAGCCGAGGGACTAGCGCCGGGGAGCTGTTTTTT
TRBV20-1	many	TRBD2	TRBJ2-1	CSAGRTSGGDEQFF	TGCAGTGCCGGCCGGACTAGCGGGGGGGATGAGCAGTTCTTC
TRBV20-1	few	TRBD1	TRBJ1-2	CSAGTAMGYTF	TGCAGTGCTGGGACAGCCATGGGCTACACCTTC
TRBV5-1	many	TRBD2	TRBJ2-5	CASSEGTRRETQYF	TGCGCCAGCAGCGAGGGGACTAGGCGGGAGACCCAGTACTTC
TRBV7-2	.	TRBD2	TRBJ2-5	CAGSLDSGGGETQYF	TGTGCCGGCAGCTTAGATTCGGGGGGAGGAGAGACCCAGTACTTC
TRBV4-1	.	TRBD1	TRBJ1-6	CASSQVVADRGYSPLHF	TGCGCCAGCAGCCAAGTAGTCGCGGACAGGGGGTACTCACCCCTCCACTTT
TRBV10-3	.	.	TRBJ2-7	CAAESGPPYEQYF	TGTGCCGCGGAGTCAGGGCCACCCTACGAGCAGTACTTC
TRBV20-1	few	.	TRBJ2-3	CSARAPDTDTQYF	TGCAGTGCTAGAGCTCCAGATACAGATACGCAGTATTTT
TRBV15	.	.	TRBJ2-3	CATSSDLTDTQYF	TGTGCCACCAGCAGTGACCTCACAGATACGCAGTATTTT
TRBV30	.	TRBD1	TRBJ2-1	CAWSPRDRVRHEQFF	TGTGCCTGGAGTCCCCGGGACAGGGTTAGGCATGAGCAGTTCTTC
TRBV7-9	few	.	TRBJ2-5	CASSSDLGWETQYF	TGTGCCAGCAGCTCCGACCTAGGGTGGGAGACCCAGTACTTC
TRBV12-3/TRBV12-4	few	TRBD1	TRBJ1-2	CASSSGTGSYGYTF	TGTGCCAGCAGTTCCGGGACAGGCAGCTATGGCTACACCTTC
TRBV28	.	.	TRBJ2-3	CASSLRPSGTDTQYF	TGTGCCAGCAGTTTACGACCTAGCGGCACAGATACGCAGTATTTT
TRBV20-1	few	.	TRBJ2-1	CSARPLVVALGYNEQFF	TGCAGTGCTAGACCCCTCGTGGTAGCCCTAGGCTACAATGAGCAGTTCTTC
TRBV4-3	few	.	TRBJ1-2	CASSQDVLGYGYTF	TGCGCCAGCAGCCAAGATGTACTTGGCTATGGCTACACCTTC